This is a list of T cell receptor beta chains from one sample in a study of CD8 T cells in ankylosing spondylitis. One entry per CDR3 protein results from TCRdb running MiXCR on the 5' RACE reads. The table includes about 130,000 distinct CDR3 sequences, 9.3% detected once. Sequenced: blood, either unsorted or a sorted T cell fraction (not recorded which). The receptors shown here come from a male donor with ankylosing spondylitis or in good health (not recorded which). Both conserved end residues are part of each CDR3. The D gene is left open where the match is weak. Not every row has a clone size; where given, it reads once, few, many or a size class.

CSARSLAGHSYNEQFF	TGCAGTGCTAGGAGTCTAGCGGGACACTCCTACAATGAGCAGTTCTTC	TRBJ2-1	TRBD2	TRBV20-1	NA	16
CSASFAFEAVGSAQYF	TGCAGTGCTAGTTTTGCCTTTGAAGCGGTAGGTTCTGCGCAGTATTTT	TRBJ2-3	NA	TRBV20-1	many	16
CASSQNGGEAYEQYF	TGTGCCAGCAGCCAGAACGGGGGTGAGGCCTACGAGCAGTACTTC	TRBJ2-7	NA	TRBV4-2	many	15
CASSFPLGDTPYEQYF	TGTGCCAGCAGTTTTCCCCTGGGTGACACCCCTTACGAGCAGTACTTC	TRBJ2-7	NA	TRBV28	few	16
CSVEDTNRGRGGEQFF	TGCAGCGTTGAAGATACCAACAGGGGGCGTGGGGGTGAGCAGTTCTTC	TRBJ2-1	TRBD1	TRBV29-1	NA	16
CSARDWRLQETQYF	TGCAGTGCTAGAGATTGGCGGCTCCAAGAGACCCAGTACTTC	TRBJ2-5	NA	TRBV20-1	many	14
CSAPPGSGQQETQYF	TGCAGTGCTCCCCCGGGTTCCGGCCAGCAAGAGACCCAGTACTTC	TRBJ2-5	NA	TRBV20-1	many	15
CSAAAGRISGANVLTF	TGCAGTGCCGCCGCGGGTCGGATATCTGGGGCCAACGTCCTGACTTTC	TRBJ2-6	NA	TRBV20-1	NA	16
CASSSSRGYIHNEQFF	TGTGCCAGCAGCTCCTCAAGGGGGTACATTCACAATGAGCAGTTCTTC	TRBJ2-1	NA	TRBV11-2	NA	16
CASSLRTSGRGETQYF	TGTGCCAGCAGCTTAAGGACTAGCGGGAGAGGGGAGACCCAGTACTTC	TRBJ2-5	TRBD2	TRBV7-9	many	16
CASSQVATNAYEQYF	TGCGCCAGCAGCCAAGTAGCGACGAACGCCTACGAGCAGTACTTC	TRBJ2-7	NA	TRBV4-3	NA	15
CASSLVRQGVYEQYF	TGTGCCAGCAGCTTAGTCCGACAGGGAGTATACGAGCAGTACTTC	TRBJ2-7	TRBD1	TRBV7-2	few	15
CSASETNRGETQYF	TGCAGTGCTAGCGAAACTAACAGGGGTGAGACCCAGTACTTC	TRBJ2-5	TRBD1	TRBV20-1	many	14
CASSPTGVQETQYF	TGTGCCAGCTCACCGACAGGGGTACAAGAGACCCAGTACTTC	TRBJ2-5	TRBD1	TRBV18	many	14
CSATETGRHEQFF	TGCAGTGCCACAGAGACAGGGAGACATGAGCAGTTCTTC	TRBJ2-1	TRBD1	TRBV20-1	many	13
CASSPGLASNNEQFF	TGTGCCAGCAGCCCGGGACTAGCGTCGAACAATGAGCAGTTCTTC	TRBJ2-1	TRBD2	TRBV7-2	many	15
CSVGAGRPYEQYF	TGCAGTGTAGGAGCCGGCAGACCCTACGAGCAGTACTTC	TRBJ2-7	NA	TRBV20-1	many	13
CASTNVEHNEQFF	TGTGCCAGCACGAACGTAGAACACAATGAGCAGTTCTTC	TRBJ2-1	NA	TRBV7-9	many	13
CASSENPGTGLYEQYF	TGCGCCAGCAGCGAAAACCCCGGGACAGGGCTGTACGAGCAGTACTTC	TRBJ2-7	TRBD1	TRBV5-1	many	16
CASSQGHAGANTGELFF	TGTGCCAGCAGCCAAGGGCATGCGGGAGCGAACACCGGGGAGCTGTTTTTT	TRBJ2-2	TRBD2	TRBV3-1	few	17
CASSLGLAGFNEQFF	TGCGCCAGCAGCTTGGGACTAGCGGGGTTCAATGAGCAGTTCTTC	TRBJ2-1	TRBD2	TRBV5-1	many	15
CASSLNLGVRAGELFF	TGTGCCAGCAGTTTGAATTTAGGGGTCAGAGCCGGGGAGCTGTTTTTT	TRBJ2-2	NA	TRBV12-3/TRBV12-4	many	16
CASSLFQGASNEKLFF	TGTGCCAGCAGCTTGTTCCAGGGGGCAAGTAATGAAAAACTGTTTTTT	TRBJ1-4	TRBD1	TRBV5-6	many	16
CSATGRDREIADTQYF	TGCAGTGCTACGGGACGGGACAGGGAGATAGCAGATACGCAGTATTTT	TRBJ2-3	TRBD1	TRBV20-1	many	16
CASSRRDSYEQYF	TGTGCCAGCAGCCGGCGGGACTCCTACGAGCAGTACTTC	TRBJ2-7	NA	TRBV7-2	many	13
CSVPAFAGGTDTQYF	TGCAGCGTCCCCGCATTTGCGGGGGGCACAGATACGCAGTATTTT	TRBJ2-3	TRBD2	TRBV29-1	NA	15
CASSPRTSGIFDEQFF	TGTGCCAGCAGTCCGCGAACTAGCGGGATTTTCGATGAGCAGTTCTTC	TRBJ2-1	TRBD2	TRBV12-3/TRBV12-4	few	16
CASSLALQGAQETQYF	TGTGCCAGCAGCTTAGCCCTACAGGGGGCGCAAGAGACCCAGTACTTC	TRBJ2-5	TRBD1	TRBV7-2	many	16
CASSFQQGGGYNEQFF	TGTGCCAGCAGCTTTCAACAGGGAGGGGGATACAATGAGCAGTTCTTC	TRBJ2-1	NA	TRBV7-6	many	16
CASSFSGGPDTQYF	TGTGCCAGCAGTTTTTCGGGGGGGCCGGATACGCAGTATTTT	TRBJ2-3	TRBD2	TRBV12-3/TRBV12-4	many	14
CASTRRQGPDEQFF	TGCGCCAGCACCCGTAGGCAGGGGCCGGATGAGCAGTTCTTC	TRBJ2-1	NA	TRBV4-1	few	14
CATSRGLDLAKNIQYF	TGTGCCACCAGCCGGGGACTAGATCTGGCCAAAAACATTCAGTACTTC	TRBJ2-4	TRBD2	TRBV15	many	16
CASSGTSGRVTGTDTQYF	TGTGCCAGCAGTGGGACTAGCGGGAGGGTGACTGGCACAGATACGCAGTATTTT	TRBJ2-3	TRBD2	TRBV12-3/TRBV12-4	medium-sized	18
CASSLGRYDEQYF	TGTGCCAGCAGCTTAGGCCGGTACGACGAGCAGTACTTC	TRBJ2-7	NA	TRBV13	many	13
CASSRTTGRQETQYF	TGTGCCAGCAGCCGTACGACAGGGCGCCAAGAGACCCAGTACTTC	TRBJ2-5	TRBD1	TRBV11-1	NA	15
CATSRDMGAGWGYEQYF	TGTGCCACCAGCAGAGATATGGGGGCGGGATGGGGTTACGAGCAGTACTTC	TRBJ2-7	NA	TRBV15	few	17
CASINPGYNEQFF	TGTGCCAGCATCAACCCCGGTTACAATGAGCAGTTCTTC	TRBJ2-1	NA	TRBV7-9	NA	13
CCAREKYRLGAYEQYF	TGCTGTGCTAGAGAGAAGTATAGACTTGGGGCCTACGAGCAGTACTTC	TRBJ2-7	NA	TRBV20-1	NA	16
CAWSVEGLAVTDTQYF	TGTGCCTGGAGTGTAGAGGGACTAGCGGTAACAGATACGCAGTATTTT	TRBJ2-3	TRBD2	TRBV30	few	16
CASSLAPGSSYNEQFF	TGTGCCAGCAGCTTGGCCCCGGGGAGCTCCTACAATGAGCAGTTCTTC	TRBJ2-1	NA	TRBV5-4	few	16
CSARDMGNTIYF	TGCAGTGCTAGAGATATGGGAAACACCATATATTTT	TRBJ1-3	NA	TRBV20-1	many	12
CASSFRLARGTAYNEQFF	TGTGCCAGCAGCTTCCGACTAGCGAGAGGGACCGCCTACAATGAGCAGTTCTTC	TRBJ2-1	TRBD2	TRBV5-5	few	18
CASSADGPENTGELFF	TGTGCCAGCAGCGCAGACGGACCCGAGAACACCGGGGAGCTGTTTTTT	TRBJ2-2	NA	TRBV6-4	many	16
CASSLVREETQYF	TGTGCCAGCAGCTTAGTCAGGGAAGAGACCCAGTACTTC	TRBJ2-5	NA	TRBV7-2	NA	13
CSASVGGTEAFF	TGCAGTGCTAGTGTCGGGGGCACTGAAGCTTTCTTT	TRBJ1-1	NA	TRBV20-1	many	12
CASSSPSGSASYNEQFF	TGTGCCAGCAGTAGTCCTAGCGGGAGTGCATCCTACAATGAGCAGTTCTTC	TRBJ2-1	TRBD2	TRBV12-3/TRBV12-4	many	17
CSARRLGLAEYNEQFF	TGCAGTGCTAGACGACTAGGACTAGCGGAATACAATGAGCAGTTCTTC	TRBJ2-1	TRBD2	TRBV20-1	few	16
CSARVASGRVYNEQFF	TGCAGTGCTAGAGTAGCTAGCGGGAGGGTTTACAATGAGCAGTTCTTC	TRBJ2-1	TRBD2	TRBV20-1	many	16
CASSLGSVNYNEQFF	TGTGCCAGCAGCTTAGGTAGCGTCAACTACAATGAGCAGTTCTTC	TRBJ2-1	NA	TRBV11-2	many	15
CASSSTSGRVSPKTQYF	TGTGCCAGCTCGTCTACTAGCGGGAGGGTCTCCCCGAAGACCCAGTACTTC	TRBJ2-5	TRBD2	TRBV18	NA	17
CASSQDSSGRAYEQYF	TGCGCCAGCAGCCAAGATAGCAGCGGGAGGGCCTACGAGCAGTACTTC	TRBJ2-7	TRBD2	TRBV4-3	few	16
CASSKIRTGRTGELFF	TGTGCCAGCAGCAAAATCCGGACAGGCCGCACCGGGGAGCTGTTTTTT	TRBJ2-2	TRBD1	TRBV7-9	many	16